The 4 T cell receptor beta chains given below trace back to one sample, sequenced in a study of blood T cell repertoires in COVID-19. Assay used: immunoSEQ multiplex PCR; TCRdb lists only in-frame clones, some missing. The table records about 350,000 clones, around nine tenths of them present only once. Sequenced material: peripheral blood. All receptors come from a woman between 65 and 79 years old with COVID-19, enrolled during active disease.

This sequence joins TRBV19 and TRBJ1-2, with D unclear. CDR3 length: 14 residues. The V gene lost 5 bases and the J gene lost 0 bases, with 10 bases spanning the gap. CDR1 is LNHDA, CDR2 SQIVND, per germline (reference sequence). CDR3 in DNA: TGTGCCAGTAGTTACGGGAGTACTAACTATGGCTACACCTTC. It codes for CASSYGSTNYGYTF.

The chain is built from TRBV9 and TRBJ1-4; D is perhaps TRBD1 (6 bases). V was clipped by 3 bases and J by 3 bases, with 9 bases between them. Germline V CDR1 and CDR2: SGDLS, YYNGEE. This CDR3 has 14 amino acids. The CDR3 nucleotides read TGTGCCAGCAGCGAGACAGGAGCTAATGAAAAACTGTTTTTT. Translation: CASSETGANEKLFF.

The chain links TRBV4-2 to TRBJ1-6; the match to TRBD1 covers 7 bases. Trimming removed 2 bases from V and 12 bases from J; junction bases left unmatched: 7. Germline CDR1 is LGHNA and CDR2 is YNFKEQ. The CDR3 runs to 14 residues. The CDR3 region is CASSQSDRDRPLHF. The CDR3 DNA reads as TGTGCCAGCAGCCAATCCGACAGGGATAGACCCCTCCACTTT.

The chain uses TRBV5-1 and TRBJ2-5; 9 nucleotides agree with TRBD2. Trimming removed 3 bases from V and 3 bases from J; junction bases left unmatched: 9. This CDR3 comprises 16 residues. Germline V gives CDR1 SGHRS, CDR2 YFSETQ. The CDR3 nucleotides read TGCGCCAGCAGCTGGTGGGTAGCGGGGGCTGAAGAGACCCAGTACTTC. Translating gives CASSWWVAGAEETQYF.